This TCR beta chain was identified during a study of T cell repertoires and HLA-DP antigens. At the level of the study: Versus self, one alloantigen differed at one groove amino acid, the other at nine to eleven. Pre-culture CD4+ samples used roughly 1,200 ng DNA versus around 200 ng for CD137+CD4+ sorts. The study's findings and limits: Against one allele, clones undetected before culture averaged about 35%; against the other, less than 65%.

The PCR primers covered 54 TRBV and 13 TRBJ segments. The repertoire was sequenced with immunoSEQ multiplex PCR; TCRdb's copy has only in-frame clones and lacks some. The table shows around 110,000 clones, with 92% occurring only once. About this clone: Its specificity is unknown.

The germline gives CDR1 MNHEY, CDR2 SMNVEV (reference sequence). V was clipped by 3 bases and J by 5 bases, with 3 bases between them. CDR3 length: 11 residues. Sample: CD4+ T cells from PBMCs. This TCR was recovered from a woman between 18 and 29 years old in good health and CMV-seronegative. The gene calls are TRBV27 and TRBJ2-3; D not resolved. CDR3 sequence reads: CASSFQDTQYF. The CDR3 DNA sequence: TGTGCCAGCAGTTTTCAAGATACGCAGTATTTT.